This is a list of T cell receptor beta chains from one sample in a study of cytomegalovirus exposure and HLA in healthy donors. The assay was immunoSEQ multiplex PCR, and TCRdb's table has in-frame clones only and misses some. This table has around 94,000 clones, less than 85% appearing once. Sequences were obtained from PBMCs. The receptors here all came from a man younger than 30 in good health and CMV-seronegative. CDR3s include the opening cysteine and the closing phenylalanine or tryptophan. The order of the fields is CDR3 length, clone size, V gene, J gene, D gene, CDR3 protein, CDR3 DNA. A D gene is named only where the DNA matches it firmly. Size tells how often a clone was seen (once, few, many) or the class of an expanded clone, and some rows leave it out.

len: 14
abundance: .
v_gene: TRBV7-9
j_gene: TRBJ2-5
d_gene: TRBD2
CDR3aa: CARSLLAGAETQYF
CDR3nt: TGTGCCAGAAGCTTACTAGCGGGAGCTGAGACCCAGTACTTC

len: 14
abundance: .
v_gene: TRBV2
j_gene: TRBJ2-7
d_gene: TRBD2
CDR3aa: CASRGGDYYYEQYF
CDR3nt: TGTGCCAGCAGGGGGGGGGACTACTACTACGAGCAGTACTTC

len: 12
abundance: few
v_gene: TRBV7-9
j_gene: TRBJ1-2
d_gene: .
CDR3aa: CASSSHLGGYTF
CDR3nt: TGTGCCAGCAGCTCTCATCTAGGTGGCTACACCTTC

len: 14
abundance: .
v_gene: TRBV30
j_gene: TRBJ2-7
d_gene: .
CDR3aa: CAWSGDPRGNEQYF
CDR3nt: TGTGCCTGGAGTGGGGACCCTAGGGGGAACGAGCAGTACTTC

len: 15
abundance: .
v_gene: TRBV9
j_gene: TRBJ1-6
d_gene: .
CDR3aa: CASSVVDSYNSPLHF
CDR3nt: TGTGCCAGCAGCGTAGTCGACAGCTATAATTCACCCCTCCACTTT

len: 14
abundance: .
v_gene: TRBV5-1
j_gene: TRBJ2-1
d_gene: .
CDR3aa: CATPLGDGYNEQFF
CDR3nt: TGCGCCACCCCCCTCGGGGATGGCTACAATGAGCAGTTCTTC

len: 13
abundance: .
v_gene: TRBV18
j_gene: TRBJ1-2
d_gene: TRBD1
CDR3aa: CASSPGQDYGYTF
CDR3nt: TGTGCCAGCTCACCTGGACAGGACTATGGCTACACCTTC

len: 15
abundance: .
v_gene: TRBV6-5
j_gene: TRBJ2-7
d_gene: TRBD2
CDR3aa: CASSSGSGGSYEQYF
CDR3nt: TGTGCCAGCAGTAGCGGGAGCGGGGGCTCCTACGAGCAGTACTTC

len: 13
abundance: .
v_gene: TRBV5-1
j_gene: TRBJ1-1
d_gene: .
CDR3aa: CASSVQMNTEAFF
CDR3nt: TGCGCCAGCAGCGTACAGATGAACACTGAAGCTTTCTTT

len: 15
abundance: .
v_gene: TRBV14
j_gene: TRBJ2-1
d_gene: TRBD2
CDR3aa: CASSQLGLAGEFRVF
CDR3nt: TGTGCCAGCAGCCAATTAGGACTAGCGGGAGAGTTTAGGGTCTTC

len: 13
abundance: few
v_gene: TRBV19
j_gene: TRBJ2-1
d_gene: TRBD1
CDR3aa: CASSSGQGARQFF
CDR3nt: TGTGCCAGTAGTTCTGGACAGGGGGCGCGGCAGTTCTTC

len: 13
abundance: .
v_gene: TRBV27
j_gene: TRBJ1-5
d_gene: .
CDR3aa: CASSSPGNQPQHF
CDR3nt: TGTGCCAGCAGTTCGCCGGGGAATCAGCCCCAGCATTTT

len: 13
abundance: .
v_gene: TRBV30
j_gene: TRBJ1-3
d_gene: .
CDR3aa: CAWSGSSGNTIYF
CDR3nt: TGTGCCTGGAGTGGTAGCTCTGGAAACACCATATATTTT

len: 15
abundance: .
v_gene: TRBV27
j_gene: TRBJ1-3
d_gene: TRBD1
CDR3aa: CASSLNQDRGNTIYF
CDR3nt: TGTGCCAGCAGCCTGAACCAGGACAGGGGAAACACCATATATTTT

len: 13
abundance: .
v_gene: TRBV9
j_gene: TRBJ2-2
d_gene: .
CDR3aa: CASSVRGAGELFF
CDR3nt: TGTGCCAGCAGCGTGAGAGGAGCCGGGGAGCTGTTTTTT

len: 15
abundance: once
v_gene: TRBV25-1
j_gene: TRBJ1-1
d_gene: TRBD1
CDR3aa: CASSESRGANTEAFF
CDR3nt: TGTGCCAGCAGTGAATCCAGGGGGGCGAACACTGAAGCTTTCTTT

len: 14
abundance: .
v_gene: TRBV28
j_gene: TRBJ1-5
d_gene: .
CDR3aa: CASSRTVSNQPQHF
CDR3nt: TGTGCCAGCAGCAGGACAGTCAGCAATCAGCCCCAGCATTTT

len: 13
abundance: .
v_gene: TRBV6-5
j_gene: TRBJ1-1
d_gene: .
CDR3aa: CASTWALNTEAFF
CDR3nt: TGTGCCAGCACTTGGGCTCTGAACACTGAAGCTTTCTTT

len: 14
abundance: few
v_gene: TRBV27
j_gene: TRBJ1-1
d_gene: TRBD1
CDR3aa: CASSFRGKNTEAFF
CDR3nt: TGTGCCAGCAGTTTCAGGGGGAAGAACACTGAAGCTTTCTTT

len: 13
abundance: .
v_gene: TRBV6-5
j_gene: TRBJ1-1
d_gene: .
CDR3aa: CASSWAAWTEAFF
CDR3nt: TGTGCCAGCAGTTGGGCCGCCTGGACTGAAGCTTTCTTT

len: 16
abundance: .
v_gene: TRBV4-1
j_gene: TRBJ1-6
d_gene: .
CDR3aa: CASSPRDTWDNSPLHF
CDR3nt: TGCGCCAGCAGCCCACGGGACACATGGGATAATTCACCCCTCCACTTT

len: 14
abundance: few
v_gene: TRBV29-1
j_gene: TRBJ2-3
d_gene: TRBD2
CDR3aa: CSVVLAIHPDTQYF
CDR3nt: TGCAGCGTTGTACTAGCGATTCATCCAGATACGCAGTATTTT

len: 14
abundance: .
v_gene: TRBV7-8
j_gene: TRBJ2-7
d_gene: .
CDR3aa: CASSLAAQTYEQYF
CDR3nt: TGTGCCAGCAGCTTAGCGGCCCAAACCTACGAGCAGTACTTC

len: 16
abundance: .
v_gene: TRBV13
j_gene: TRBJ1-2
d_gene: TRBD1
CDR3aa: CASSSTESDRARGYTF
CDR3nt: TGTGCCAGCAGCTCCACGGAATCGGACAGGGCCCGTGGCTACACCTTC

len: 15
abundance: .
v_gene: TRBV6-6
j_gene: TRBJ1-5
d_gene: TRBD1
CDR3aa: CASSYGQGFGQPQHF
CDR3nt: TGTGCCAGCAGTTACGGACAGGGATTCGGTCAGCCCCAGCATTTT

len: 16
abundance: .
v_gene: TRBV14
j_gene: TRBJ2-2
d_gene: .
CDR3aa: CASSPTSFINTGELFF
CDR3nt: TGTGCCAGCAGCCCGACTAGTTTCATCAACACCGGGGAGCTGTTTTTT

len: 11
abundance: .
v_gene: TRBV18
j_gene: TRBJ2-1
d_gene: .
CDR3aa: CASSQLNEQFF
CDR3nt: TGTGCCAGCTCGCAACTCAACGAGCAGTTCTTC

len: 17
abundance: once
v_gene: TRBV7-8
j_gene: TRBJ2-5
d_gene: .
CDR3aa: CASQRYLNYNPGETQYF
CDR3nt: TGTGCCAGCCAACGGTACCTAAATTACAATCCCGGGGAGACCCAGTACTTC

len: 14
abundance: .
v_gene: TRBV7-2
j_gene: TRBJ1-1
d_gene: .
CDR3aa: CASSRFRSGTEAFF
CDR3nt: TGTGCCAGCAGCCGCTTTAGAAGTGGCACTGAAGCTTTCTTT

len: 15
abundance: .
v_gene: TRBV5-1
j_gene: TRBJ1-4
d_gene: .
CDR3aa: CASAASDGGLRKLFF
CDR3nt: TGCGCCAGCGCGGCGTCGGACGGAGGTCTGAGAAAACTGTTTTTT

len: 18
abundance: few
v_gene: TRBV5-1
j_gene: TRBJ2-7
d_gene: .
CDR3aa: CASSLGWGIRRSSYEQYF
CDR3nt: TGCGCCAGCAGCTTGGGATGGGGCATCCGACGAAGCTCCTACGAGCAGTACTTC

len: 14
abundance: .
v_gene: TRBV6-5
j_gene: TRBJ1-5
d_gene: TRBD1
CDR3aa: CASSPDRAHQPQHF
CDR3nt: TGTGCCAGCAGCCCGGACAGGGCCCATCAGCCCCAGCATTTT

len: 17
abundance: .
v_gene: TRBV4-2
j_gene: TRBJ2-1
d_gene: TRBD2
CDR3aa: CASSRVGLAGGHDEQFF
CDR3nt: TGTGCCAGCAGCCGCGTCGGACTAGCGGGCGGTCACGATGAGCAGTTCTTC

len: 17
abundance: once
v_gene: TRBV28
j_gene: TRBJ2-7
d_gene: TRBD2
CDR3aa: CASSSSGASGRAGEQYF
CDR3nt: TGTGCCAGCAGTTCGTCCGGGGCTAGCGGGAGGGCCGGGGAGCAGTACTTC

len: 15
abundance: .
v_gene: TRBV5-1
j_gene: TRBJ1-4
d_gene: TRBD1
CDR3aa: CASSLAPGGNEKLFF
CDR3nt: TGCGCCAGCAGCTTGGCGCCAGGGGGAAATGAAAAACTGTTTTTT

len: 14
abundance: .
v_gene: TRBV30
j_gene: TRBJ2-7
d_gene: .
CDR3aa: CAWILTGLPYEQYF
CDR3nt: TGTGCCTGGATTTTGACGGGATTACCCTACGAGCAGTACTTC

len: 16
abundance: .
v_gene: TRBV19
j_gene: TRBJ1-5
d_gene: TRBD1
CDR3aa: CASSILSGTGLQPQHF
CDR3nt: TGTGCCAGTAGTATTTTATCGGGGACAGGGCTTCAGCCCCAGCATTTT

len: 15
abundance: .
v_gene: TRBV9
j_gene: TRBJ1-2
d_gene: .
CDR3aa: CASSSRSGLNYGYTF
CDR3nt: TGTGCCAGCAGCTCACGGAGTGGACTCAACTATGGCTACACCTTC

len: 17
abundance: .
v_gene: TRBV27
j_gene: TRBJ2-5
d_gene: .
CDR3aa: CASSLFPPRDKEETQYF
CDR3nt: TGTGCCAGCAGTTTGTTTCCACCCCGGGACAAAGAAGAGACCCAGTACTTC

len: 15
abundance: .
v_gene: TRBV6-5
j_gene: TRBJ1-2
d_gene: TRBD1
CDR3aa: CASSHDRAPNYGYTF
CDR3nt: TGTGCCAGCAGTCACGACAGGGCCCCTAACTATGGCTACACCTTC

len: 14
abundance: once
v_gene: TRBV7-8
j_gene: TRBJ2-7
d_gene: TRBD1
CDR3aa: CASSPQGVVYEQYF
CDR3nt: TGTGCCAGCAGCCCACAGGGGGTTGTCTACGAGCAGTACTTC

len: 13
abundance: .
v_gene: TRBV6-5
j_gene: TRBJ2-7
d_gene: .
CDR3aa: CASSLSGSYEQYF
CDR3nt: TGTGCCAGCAGTCTGAGCGGCTCCTACGAGCAGTACTTC

len: 14
abundance: .
v_gene: TRBV7-9
j_gene: TRBJ2-1
d_gene: TRBD2
CDR3aa: CASSIRGTSGIQFF
CDR3nt: TGTGCCAGCAGCATCCGGGGGACTAGCGGGATTCAGTTCTTC